This TCR beta chain originates from a study of blood T cells in healthy people across ages. Study observations and caveats: The study regarded diversity estimates from one million T cells as underestimates.

Healthy Russian Caucasian donors spanned ages about 6 to 95 years. From germline, CDR1 is SGDLS and CDR2 YYNGEE. The CDR3 covers 15 residues. V trimming: 3 bases; J trimming: 3 bases; junction bases outside the gene matches: 6. Next came a second PCR, run for 7 to 11 cycles, which used a sample-barcoded 5' primer along with a J-beta primer mix. With 12 random nucleotides, a template-switch adaptor tagged each individual cDNA molecule. MiXCR, applied by TCRdb to the 5' RACE reads, yields one record per CDR3 protein. The table records 730,000 or so distinct CDR3 sequences, approximately 40% of them present only once. Details on this clonotype: No antigen is known for it.

This chain uses TRBV9 with TRBJ2-3, with 8 bases identical to TRBD2. The TCR comes from a man older than 75 in good health. The material sequenced was blood. In nucleotides, the CDR3 is TGTGCCAGCAGCGCCATAGCGGGGCCGACAGATACGCAGTATTTT. This sequence encodes CASSAIAGPTDTQYF.